The source of this T cell receptor beta chain is a study of T-cell reconstitution after alpha-beta-depleted transplantation in children. On this clonotype: Its antigen is still unknown.

General study findings and limits: About two months after transplant, alpha-beta T cells reportedly came from several hundred expanded graft clones. Some patients' high day-60 TCRbeta diversity was attributed to recipient cells surviving conditioning. T-cell numbers and diversity one year post-transplant derived largely from freshly generated T cells.

The TCRbeta library was prepared with unique molecular identifiers. From the PCR reads, TCRdb called clonotypes with MiXCR, one entry per CDR3 protein. Of some 310,000 distinct CDR3 sequences in the sample, approximately 23% were seen once. This specimen was PBMCs, mostly from graft donor cells, taken 180 days after TCRalphabeta/CD19-depleted stem cell transplant. This TCR derives from a male patient between 5 and 17 years old who had a stem cell transplant for acute lymphoblastic leukemia, so the T cells may come from the graft donor.

DNA of the CDR3: TGCGCCAGCAGCCCCTGGGGCGGCGAGGCCTATGGCTACACCTTC. This gives the protein CASSPWGGEAYGYTF. This chain joins TRBV5-1 and TRBJ1-2; possible D gene TRBD1, 5 bases. The V gene's germline CDR1 is SGHRS and CDR2 YFSETQ. V lost 4 bases, J lost 4 bases, and 17 bases lay in between. This CDR3 has 15 residues.